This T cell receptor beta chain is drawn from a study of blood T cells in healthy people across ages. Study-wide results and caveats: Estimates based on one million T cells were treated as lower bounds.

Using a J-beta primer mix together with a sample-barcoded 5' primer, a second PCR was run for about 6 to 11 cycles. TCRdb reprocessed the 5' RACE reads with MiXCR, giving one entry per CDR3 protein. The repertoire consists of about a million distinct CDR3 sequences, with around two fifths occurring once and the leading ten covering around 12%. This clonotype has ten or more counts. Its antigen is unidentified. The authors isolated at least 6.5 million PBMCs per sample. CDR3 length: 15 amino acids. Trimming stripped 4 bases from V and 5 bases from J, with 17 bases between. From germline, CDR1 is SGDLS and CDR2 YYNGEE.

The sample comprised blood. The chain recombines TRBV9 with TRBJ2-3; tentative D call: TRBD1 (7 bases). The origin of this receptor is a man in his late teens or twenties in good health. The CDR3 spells CASSPAGQRGDTQYF. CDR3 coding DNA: TGTGCCAGCAGCCCCGCGGGACAGAGAGGAGATACGCAGTATTTT.